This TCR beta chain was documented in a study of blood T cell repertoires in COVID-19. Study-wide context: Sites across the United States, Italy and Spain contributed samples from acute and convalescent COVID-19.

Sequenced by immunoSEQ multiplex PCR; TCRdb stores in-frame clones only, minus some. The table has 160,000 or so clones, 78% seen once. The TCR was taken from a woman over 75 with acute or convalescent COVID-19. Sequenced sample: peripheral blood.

The CDR3 sequence: CSVESGSYEQYF. The CDR3 bases are TGCAGCGTTGAATCTGGGAGCTACGAGCAGTACTTC. The chain couples TRBV29-1 to TRBJ2-7; D is perhaps TRBD2 (5 bases). Trimming shortened V by 2 bases and J by 3 bases, and 8 bases separated the two germline ends. CDR3 length equals 12 residues. Germline lookup yields CDR1 SQVTM and CDR2 ANQGSEA.